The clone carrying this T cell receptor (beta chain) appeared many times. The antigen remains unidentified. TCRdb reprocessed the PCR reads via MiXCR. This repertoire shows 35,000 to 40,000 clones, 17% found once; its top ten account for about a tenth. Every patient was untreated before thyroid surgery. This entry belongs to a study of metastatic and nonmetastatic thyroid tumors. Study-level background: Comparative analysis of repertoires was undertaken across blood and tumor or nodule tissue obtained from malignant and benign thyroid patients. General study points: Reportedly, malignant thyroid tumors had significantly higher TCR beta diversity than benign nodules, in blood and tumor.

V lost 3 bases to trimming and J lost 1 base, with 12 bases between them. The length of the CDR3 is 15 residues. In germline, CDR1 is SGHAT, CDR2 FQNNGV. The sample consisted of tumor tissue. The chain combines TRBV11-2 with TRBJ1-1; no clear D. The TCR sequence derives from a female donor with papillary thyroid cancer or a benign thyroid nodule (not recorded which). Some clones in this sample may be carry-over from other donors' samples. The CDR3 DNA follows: TGTGCCAGCAGCTTCGCCGGACTGAGGAACACTGAAGCTTTCTTT. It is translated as CASSFAGLRNTEAFF.